What follows are 22 T cell receptor beta chains derived from one specimen sequenced in a study of pediatric ulcerative colitis. One to two pinch biopsies were taken from the rectum during colonoscopy. Sequenced by immunoSEQ multiplex PCR; TCRdb stores in-frame clones only, minus some. Of over 30,000 clones in the sample, roughly 81% were seen once. The source material was gut tissue. Receptors originate from a boy younger than 18 with mild ulcerative colitis.

The chain joins TRBV29-1 to TRBJ2-2, with TRBD1 matching over 7 bases. V lost 6 bases, J lost 6 bases, and 7 bases stayed unmatched. The CDR3 has 13 residues. Germline CDR1 SQVTM, CDR2 ANQGSEA. The DNA of the CDR3 is TGCAGCGTGGGGTGGGACAGCTCCGGGGAGCTGTTTTTT. Translation gives CSVGWDSSGELFF.

This clone was counted once. The chain is built from TRBV13 and TRBJ2-7; perhaps D is TRBD1 or TRBD2 (5 bases each). The germline V and J ends were trimmed by 6 bases and 6 bases, with 15 bases remaining between them. The germline CDR1 and CDR2 sequences are PRHDT and FYEKMQ (reference sequence). The CDR3 has 13 amino acids. In DNA form, the CDR3 reads TGTGCCAGCAGGCGTGACAGAGGAGGCGAGCAGTACTTC. Translation: CASRRDRGGEQYF.

This sequence joins TRBV30 and TRBJ2-4; the D is unclear. Germline V gives CDR1 GTSNPN, CDR2 SVGIG (reference sequence). This CDR3 comprises 14 residues. Trimming removed 8 bases at V and 3 bases at J, with 17 bases between. CDR3 residues: CAREDPLVKNIQYF. As DNA, the CDR3 is TGTGCCCGAGAAGACCCCCTGGTCAAAAACATTCAGTACTTC.

V gene TRBV9 combines with J gene TRBJ2-3, with 8 bases matching TRBD1. V lost 2 bases, J lost 4 bases, and 3 bases stayed unmatched. The CDR3 is made up of 14 amino acids. CDR1 SGDLS and CDR2 YYNGEE come from the germline V gene. CDR3 DNA: TGTGCCAGCAGCGTGGACAGGGCCCCAGATACGCAGTATTTT. It specifies CASSVDRAPDTQYF.

The chain carries TRBV6-5 and TRBJ2-5; 8 bases line up with TRBD2. Germline values: CDR1 MNHEY, CDR2 SVGAGI. This CDR3 region has 15 residues. V shed 0 bases and J 5 bases; nucleotides not matched to a gene: 5. The CDR3 region is CASSYSRGGGETQYF. Here the CDR3 DNA reads TGTGCCAGCAGTTACTCGAGGGGCGGGGGGGAGACCCAGTACTTC.

The chain links TRBV7-8 to TRBJ2-1; D possibly corresponds to TRBD2 (5 bases). Germline V lookup: CDR1 SGHVS, CDR2 FQNEAQ. There are 17 residues in the CDR3. The ends were cut back, 1 base at V and 4 bases at J, with 17 bases in the middle. CDR3 region: CASSLGGVSRRYNEQFF. In nucleotides, the CDR3 is TGTGCCAGCAGCTTAGGTGGGGTGTCTAGGAGGTACAATGAGCAGTTCTTC.

This clone was detected only once. The chain is built from TRBV4-1 and TRBJ1-3; D remains unclear. Germline-derived CDR1 and CDR2 are MGHRA and YSYEKL. V was cut by 1 base and J by 7 bases, with 23 bases left in between. This CDR3 spans 18 amino acids. The CDR3 DNA is TGCGCCAGCAGCCAAGCCAACCTGGCAAGTATCGCCCGGAACACCATATATTTT. It translates to CASSQANLASIARNTIYF.

The CDR3 coding sequence is TGTGCCAGCAGCGCACAGGGGGCTGGCTACACCTTC. Its protein is CASSAQGAGYTF. This chain connects TRBV7-6 to TRBJ1-2; 9 bases align to TRBD1. There are 12 residues in the CDR3. Germline V lookup: CDR1 SGHVS, CDR2 FNYEAQ. J gave up 7 bases and V 5 bases, and 2 bases lay outside the gene matches.

This rearrangement joins TRBV10-3 to TRBJ2-7, with 12 bases lining up with TRBD2. Trimming at V came to 7 bases and at J to 6 bases, leaving 4 bases not matched to a gene. CDR3 length: 13 amino acids. Germline V gene sequence: CDR1 ENHRY, CDR2 SYGVKD. The CDR3 reads CAITTSGGFEQYF. CDR3 nucleotides: TGTGCCATCACGACTAGCGGGGGTTTCGAGCAGTACTTC.

The chain combines TRBV7-6 with TRBJ2-7, with 10 bases fitting TRBD1. Germline CDR1 SGHVS, CDR2 FNYEAQ. This CDR3 region has 16 residues. Unmatched junction bases numbered 8, after V lost 0 bases and J lost 6 bases. The CDR3 loop reads CASSLARTGGNPEQYF. The CDR3 DNA follows: TGTGCCAGCAGCTTAGCGCGGACAGGGGGAAACCCCGAGCAGTACTTC. Combining the CDR3 with reference TRBV7-6 and TRBJ2-7 gives the whole variable domain GAGVSQSPRYKVTKRGQDVALRCDPISGHVSLYWYRQALGQGPEFLTYFNYEAQQDKSGLPNDRFSAERPEGSISTLTIQRTEQRDSAMYRCASSLARTGGNPEQYFGPGTRLTVT.

This chain connects TRBV14 to TRBJ2-1, with 9 bases fitting TRBD2. V lost 2 bases, J lost 4 bases, and 9 bases stayed unmatched. Germline assignment: CDR1 SGHDN and CDR2 FVKESK. This CDR3 contains 17 residues. In DNA form, the CDR3 reads TGTGCCAGCAGCCAATCCTTTGGCGGGGGGGCTTACAATGAGCAGTTCTTC. It specifies CASSQSFGGGAYNEQFF.

The chain uses TRBV2 and TRBJ1-2; the D gene is possibly TRBD1 (6 bases). The V end lost 4 bases, the J end lost 5 bases, and 11 bases lay between the germline ends. This CDR3 spans 13 amino acids. CDR1 and CDR2 (germline): SNHLY, FYNNEI. CDR3 nucleotides: TGTGCCAGCAGTGCTGGGGGCGCTTATGGCTACACCTTC. Residues: CASSAGGAYGYTF.

V usage is TRBV7-3 and J usage is TRBJ2-5, with 7 bases that match TRBD1. The length of the CDR3 is 13 residues. Germline CDR1 SGHTA, CDR2 FQGTGA. The junction had 11 bases not matched to a gene; V was cut back by 4 bases and J by 12 bases. The CDR3 loop reads CASSSRGGTVKYF. The CDR3 nucleotides read TGTGCCAGCAGCTCCCGCGGTGGGACAGTGAAGTACTTC.

The chain couples TRBV11-2 to TRBJ2-7, with TRBD1 as a possible D gene (5 bases). Germline V gene sequence: CDR1 SGHAT, CDR2 FQNNGV. The V gene lost 0 bases and the J gene lost 7 bases, with 10 bases spanning the gap. The CDR3 consists of 13 residues. CDR3 nucleotides: TGTGCCAGCAGCTTAGATCCGACAGTAGAGCAGTACTTC. This sequence encodes CASSLDPTVEQYF.

CDR3 in amino acids: CASSQTPFYNEQFF. For the CDR3, the DNA is TGTGCCAGCTCACAAACGCCCTTCTACAATGAGCAGTTCTTC. The rearrangement uses TRBV6-4 and TRBJ2-1; D remains unclear. Trimming shortened V by 8 bases and J by 3 bases, and 14 bases separated the two germline ends. The CDR3 totals 14 residues. Germline V lookup: CDR1 MRHNA, CDR2 SNTAGT.

The rearrangement uses TRBV2 and TRBJ1-5; D not certain. The V and J ends lost 2 bases and 2 bases respectively, with 10 bases between them. CDR3 length: 15 residues. Germline CDR1 and CDR2: SNHLY and FYNNEI. For the CDR3, the DNA is TGTGCCAGCAGTGAAAGGTGGTTAGGCAATCAGCCCCAGCATTTT. Amino acid sequence: CASSERWLGNQPQHF.

The rearrangement uses TRBV5-1 and TRBJ1-2; a possible D gene is TRBD1 (6 bases). Per germline, CDR1 SGHRS and CDR2 YFSETQ. V was clipped by 2 bases and J by 4 bases, with 12 bases between them. The CDR3 contains 14 residues. The CDR3 reads CASSFGEGGYGYTF. DNA for the CDR3: TGCGCCAGCAGCTTCGGGGAGGGGGGCTATGGCTACACCTTC.

V usage is TRBV6-1 and J usage is TRBJ1-2; D gene unclear. Looked up from germline, CDR1 is MNHNS and CDR2 is SASEGT. Trimming cost V 1 base and J 4 bases, with 13 bases left between them. There are 15 residues in the CDR3. The CDR3 DNA follows: TGTGCCAGCAGTGAAGGATGGACGGAGATCTATGGCTACACCTTC. Protein product: CASSEGWTEIYGYTF.

The chain uses TRBV6-1 and TRBJ1-1; TRBD1 agrees at 8 bases. The CDR3 totals 14 residues. With 4 bases clipped from V and 6 bases from J, the junction kept 7 bases outside the gene matches. Germline values: CDR1 MNHNS, CDR2 SASEGT. CDR3 region: CASSARQGRPEAFF. The CDR3 region has the DNA TGTGCCAGCAGTGCGCGACAGGGGAGGCCTGAAGCTTTCTTT.

The V gene is TRBV5-1, the J gene TRBJ2-1, with D perhaps matching TRBD1 (6 bases). Trimming stripped 0 bases from V and 9 bases from J, with 19 bases between. The CDR3 is 16 residues long. Germline V gene sequence: CDR1 SGHRS, CDR2 YFSETQ. For the CDR3, the DNA is TGCGCCAGCAGCTTGGGTGGGACACGGGCTGGGGGTGAGCAGTTCTTC. This codes for CASSLGGTRAGGEQFF. The full variable domain, completed using reference TRBV5-1 and TRBJ2-1, is KAGVTQTPRYLIKTRGQQVTLSCSPISGHRSVSWYQQTPGQGLQFLFEYFSETQRNKGNFPGRFSGRQFSNSRSEMNVSTLELGDSALYLCASSLGGTRAGGEQFFGPGTRLTVL.

V gene TRBV5-1 combines with J gene TRBJ1-3; 9 bases align to TRBD1. Germline V gene lookup returns CDR1 SGHRS and CDR2 YFSETQ. The CDR3 has 14 amino acids. The trim removed 7 bases at V and 3 bases at J, leaving 5 bases unmatched. This CDR3 reads CASSTGGYGNTIYF. CDR3 nucleotides: TGCGCCAGCTCAACAGGGGGCTATGGAAACACCATATATTTT.

V is TRBV10-1 and J is TRBJ1-3, with a possible D match to TRBD1 (6 bases). The CDR3 contains 14 residues. Germline CDR1 WNHNN, CDR2 SYGVQD (reference sequence). Trimming left V 8 bases short and J 3 bases short, with 14 bases between. CDR3 residues: CASQGSVDGNTIYF. CDR3 bases: TGCGCCAGCCAGGGGTCCGTAGATGGAAACACCATATATTTT.